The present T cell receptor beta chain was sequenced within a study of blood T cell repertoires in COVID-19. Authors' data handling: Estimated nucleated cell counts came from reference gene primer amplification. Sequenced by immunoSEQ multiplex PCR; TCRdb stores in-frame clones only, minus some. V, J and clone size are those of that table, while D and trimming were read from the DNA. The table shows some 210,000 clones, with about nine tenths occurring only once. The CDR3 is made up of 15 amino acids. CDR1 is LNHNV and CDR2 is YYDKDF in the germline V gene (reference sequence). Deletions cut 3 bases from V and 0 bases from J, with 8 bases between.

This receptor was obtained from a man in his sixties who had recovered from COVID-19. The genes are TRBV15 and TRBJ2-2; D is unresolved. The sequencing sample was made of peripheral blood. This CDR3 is CATSSDRSNTGELFF. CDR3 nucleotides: TGTGCCACCAGCAGTGATAGATCGAACACCGGGGAGCTGTTTTTT.